A single sample gave rise to the 11 T cell receptor beta chains below, sequenced in a study of Ad26.COV2.S vaccination and SARS-CoV-2 variants. Repertoires were generated with immunoSEQ multiplex PCR, while TCRdb's copy carries only in-frame clones and drops some. The sample has 350,000 to 450,000 clones; roughly 85% are singletons. Treatment noted: about 20 received Ad26.COV2.S at low or high dose, single or two shots; about 5 received placebo; per-sample allocation not given. Following the first vaccine or placebo injection, samples were taken on day 63. This specimen was peripheral blood, taken in a trial of Ad26.COV2.S vaccine versus placebo. The receptors derive from a person between 18 and 65 years old who received the Ad26.COV2.S COVID-19 vaccine or a placebo.

This clone was observed a single time. V gene TRBV11-3 combines with J gene TRBJ2-5; the D is unclear. Per germline, CDR1 SGHNT and CDR2 YENEEA. The CDR3 has 12 amino acids. Trimming stripped 5 bases from V and 5 bases from J, with 9 bases between. The CDR3 loop is CASSDASETQYF. In DNA, the CDR3 is TGTGCCAGCAGCGACGCCAGTGAGACCCAGTACTTC.

The V and J genes are TRBV24-1 and TRBJ2-6; D gene uncertain. Germline CDR1 and CDR2: KGHDR and SFDVKD. Trimming removed 4 bases at V and 2 bases at J, with 8 bases between. The CDR3 covers 15 residues. CDR3 coding DNA: TGTGCCACCAGTGACTCCAATCCTGGGGCCAACGTCCTGACTTTC. This codes for CATSDSNPGANVLTF.

The rearrangement links TRBV27 to TRBJ2-7; weak D call: TRBD2 (7 bases). Germline assignment: CDR1 MNHEY and CDR2 SMNVEV (reference sequence). V lost 4 bases, J lost 4 bases, and 14 bases lay in between. The CDR3 is 14 amino acids. The CDR3 DNA reads as TGTGCCAGCAGTTCCGCGGGGGCGAGGTACGAGCAGTACTTC. The encoded protein is CASSSAGARYEQYF.

The V call is TRBV27, the J call TRBJ2-7; maybe TRBD2 (6 bases). With 0 bases removed from V and 6 bases from J, the gap between germline ends came to 12 bases. The CDR3 runs 14 residues. The germline gives CDR1 MNHEY, CDR2 SMNVEV (reference sequence). CDR3 residues: CASSLSWGGVEQYF. In DNA form, the CDR3 reads TGTGCCAGCAGTTTATCCTGGGGCGGGGTCGAGCAGTACTTC.

The chain combines TRBV29-1 with TRBJ2-7; 7 bases map to TRBD1. The CDR3 length is 14 residues. The germline V gene has CDR1 SQVTM and CDR2 ANQGSEA. V was clipped by 3 bases and J by 5 bases; unmatched bases: 10. The CDR3 bases are TGCAGCGTTGAGTCGACAGGGATATTCCACGAGCAGTACTTC. This gives the protein CSVESTGIFHEQYF.

The chain combines TRBV15 with TRBJ1-4; D is ambiguous. There are 15 residues in the CDR3. V shed 1 base and J shed 5 bases, with 11 bases lying between them. From germline, CDR1 is LNHNV and CDR2 YYDKDF (reference sequence). CDR3 in amino acids: CATSRGGGGNEKLFF. The CDR3 DNA is TGTGCCACCAGCAGAGGTGGCGGAGGCAATGAAAAACTGTTTTTT. Variable domain in full (rest from reference TRBV15 and TRBJ1-4): DAMVIQNPRYQVTQFGKPVTLSCSQTLNHNVMYWYQQKSSQAPKLLFHYYDKDFNNEADTPDNFQSRRPNTSFCFLDIRSPGLGDTAMYLCATSRGGGGNEKLFFGSGTQLSVL.

This rearrangement joins TRBV24-1 to TRBJ2-2, with 13 bases identical to TRBD2. Germline CDR1 reads KGHDR; CDR2 reads SFDVKD. The V gene end was trimmed by 7 bases and the J gene end by 5 bases; junction bases not matched to a gene: 6. The CDR3 has 16 residues. The chain's CDR3 is CATRGLAGERTGELFF. DNA of the CDR3: TGTGCCACCAGAGGACTAGCGGGAGAGAGAACCGGGGAGCTGTTTTTT.

The V call is TRBV7-9, the J call TRBJ2-7; 10 bases match TRBD2. The CDR3 loop spans 16 amino acids. Germline V lookup: CDR1 SEHNR, CDR2 FQNEAQ (reference sequence). J lost 5 bases, V lost 2 bases, and 9 bases had no gene match. CDR3 in amino acids: CASSLSESGRAHEQYF. CDR3 coding DNA: TGTGCCAGCAGCTTAAGTGAGAGCGGGAGGGCCCACGAGCAGTACTTC. Looking up the rest from reference TRBV7-9 and TRBJ2-7 gives the full variable domain: DTGVSQNPRHKITKRGQNVTFRCDPISEHNRLYWYRQTLGQGPEFLTYFQNEAQLEKSRLLSDRFSAERPKGSFSTLEIQRTEQGDSAMYLCASSLSESGRAHEQYFGPGTRLTVT.

This chain links TRBV10-3 with TRBJ2-3; TRBD1 matches at 7 bases. The germline gives CDR1 ENHRY, CDR2 SYGVKD. There are 15 residues in the CDR3. The junction had 9 bases not matched to a gene; V was cut back by 4 bases and J by 5 bases. CDR3 coding DNA: TGTGCCATCAGTGGTCCCGGGACAGCTTTAGATACGCAGTATTTT. Encoded protein: CAISGPGTALDTQYF.

The V call is TRBV14, the J call TRBJ1-2; possible D gene TRBD1, 6 bases. The CDR3 covers 14 residues. Germline V gene lookup returns CDR1 SGHDN and CDR2 FVKESK. Between the trimmed V and J ends, which lost 1 base and 7 bases, there was a span of 13 bases. CDR3: CASSQGSGAGGYTF. The CDR3 DNA reads as TGTGCCAGCAGCCAAGGTTCGGGGGCTGGTGGCTACACCTTC.

The chain employs TRBV4-1 and TRBJ2-3, with TRBD2 as a possible D gene (6 bases). Per germline, CDR1 MGHRA and CDR2 YSYEKL. The ends were cut back, 6 bases at V and 3 bases at J, with 13 bases in the middle. The CDR3 loop spans 14 amino acids. For the CDR3, the DNA is TGCGCCAGCAGTGGGGGGAGATGGACAGATACGCAGTATTTT. This encodes CASSGGRWTDTQYF.